One sample yielded the 6 T cell receptor beta chains listed below, sequenced in a study of T cells in Graves' hyperthyroidism and ophthalmopathy. Amplified TCR beta CDR3 regions derived from RNA transcripts. The HTBI set primed first-round TCR CDR3 RT-PCR. TCRdb reprocessed the multiplex PCR reads with MiXCR, giving one entry per CDR3 protein. The sample lists 220,000 or so distinct CDR3 sequences; 15% to 20% were seen once. Sequencing was carried out using blood. Every receptor here comes from a woman aged 18-29 years with Graves' ophthalmopathy.

This clonotype was counted at least ten times. The chain links TRBV27 to TRBJ2-5; D gene uncertain. Trimming took off 3 bases at V and 1 base at J, with 9 bases between the two ends. Germline lookup yields CDR1 MNHEY and CDR2 SMNVEV (reference sequence). The CDR3 totals 14 residues. The CDR3 nucleotides are TGTGCCAGCAGTTTCCTAGTCAGCCAAGAGACCCAGTACTTC. Its translation: CASSFLVSQETQYF.

This clonotype was counted at least ten times. The rearrangement links TRBV2 to TRBJ2-6; TRBD1 might be the D (5 bases). Germline V CDR1 and CDR2: SNHLY, FYNNEI. The CDR3 length is 20 residues. V gave up 3 bases and J gave up 0 bases, with 21 bases separating them. For the CDR3, the DNA is TGTGCCAGCAGTGATTACGTACAGGAACCTCCTAGCTCTGGGGCCAACGTCCTGACTTTC. It specifies CASSDYVQEPPSSGANVLTF. Full variable domain (missing parts from reference TRBV2 and TRBJ2-6): EPEVTQTPSHQVTQMGQEVILRCVPISNHLYFYWYRQILGQKVEFLVSFYNNEISEKSEIFDDQFSVERPDGSNFTLKIRSTKLEDSAMYFCASSDYVQEPPSSGANVLTFGAGSRLTVL.

This clonotype has a count of ten or more. The CDR3 DNA sequence: TGTGCCACCAGTGCTGCCGGGACACCCTACGAGCAGTACTTC. Its protein product is CATSAAGTPYEQYF. The chain links TRBV24-1 to TRBJ2-7; TRBD1 might be the D (6 bases). The germline V gene encodes CDR1 KGHDR and CDR2 SFDVKD. The CDR3 sequence is 14 residues long. The V end was cut by 5 bases, the J end by 2 bases, with 12 bases between.

Many counts were recorded for this clonotype. This chain joins TRBV4-1 and TRBJ2-7; D gene uncertain. Trimming cost V 0 bases and J 4 bases, with 10 bases left between them. The germline V gene encodes CDR1 MGHRA and CDR2 YSYEKL. The CDR3 is 14 residues long. The chain's CDR3 is CASSQDHPGYEQYF. CDR3 bases: TGCGCCAGCAGCCAAGATCATCCGGGTTACGAGCAGTACTTC.

This clonotype was seen many times. The chain joins TRBV2 to TRBJ2-1; 14 nucleotides line up with TRBD2. The CDR3 has 16 residues. CDR1 is SNHLY and CDR2 is FYNNEI in the germline V gene. Trimming cost V 2 bases and J 9 bases; bases outside gene matches: 6. The CDR3 loop reads CASSEFGTSGRAEQFF. The CDR3 region has the DNA TGTGCCAGCAGTGAATTTGGGACTAGCGGGAGAGCTGAGCAGTTCTTC.

As regards this clonotype: This sequence may be a read error, since a much larger clone differs from it by one base. The chain recombines TRBV12-3 or TRBV12-4 with TRBJ2-3; 10 bases agree with TRBD2. V shed 7 bases, J shed 9 bases, and the junction held 13 bases outside the gene matches. This CDR3 is 15 amino acids long. CDR3 in DNA: TGTGCCAGCAATTCGGGACTAGCGACAAAGGGGACGCAGTATTTT. Translated, it gives CASNSGLATKGTQYF.